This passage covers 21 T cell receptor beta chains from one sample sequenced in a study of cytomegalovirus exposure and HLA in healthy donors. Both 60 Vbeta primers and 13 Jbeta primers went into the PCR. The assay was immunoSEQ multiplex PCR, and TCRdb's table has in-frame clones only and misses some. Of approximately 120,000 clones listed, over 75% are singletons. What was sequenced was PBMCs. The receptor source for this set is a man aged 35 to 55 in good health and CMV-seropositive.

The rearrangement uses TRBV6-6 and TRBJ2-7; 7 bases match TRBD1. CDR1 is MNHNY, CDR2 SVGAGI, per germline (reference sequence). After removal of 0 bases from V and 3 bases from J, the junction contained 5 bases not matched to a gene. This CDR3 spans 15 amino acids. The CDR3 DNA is TGTGCCAGCAGTTACTCGACAGGGCCACACTACGAGCAGTACTTC. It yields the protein CASSYSTGPHYEQYF.

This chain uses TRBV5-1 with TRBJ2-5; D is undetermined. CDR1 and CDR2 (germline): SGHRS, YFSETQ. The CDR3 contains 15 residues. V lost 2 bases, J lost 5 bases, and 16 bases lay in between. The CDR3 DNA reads TGCGCCAGCAGCTTAGGTGGGTCGGGTTCTGAGACCCAGTACTTC. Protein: CASSLGGSGSETQYF.

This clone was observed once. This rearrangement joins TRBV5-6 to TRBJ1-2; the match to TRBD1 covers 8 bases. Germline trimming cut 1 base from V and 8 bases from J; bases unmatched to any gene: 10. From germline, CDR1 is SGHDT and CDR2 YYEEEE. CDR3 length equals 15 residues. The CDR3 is CASSLTGGRPRGYTF. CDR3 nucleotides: TGTGCCAGCAGCTTGACAGGGGGAAGACCTAGGGGCTACACCTTC.

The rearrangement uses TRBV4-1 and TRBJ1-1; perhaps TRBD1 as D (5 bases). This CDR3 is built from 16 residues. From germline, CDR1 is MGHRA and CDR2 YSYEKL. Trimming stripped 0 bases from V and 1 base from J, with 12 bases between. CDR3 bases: TGCGCCAGCAGCCAAGAGGCGGAGGGGTGGAACACTGAAGCTTTCTTT. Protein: CASSQEAEGWNTEAFF.

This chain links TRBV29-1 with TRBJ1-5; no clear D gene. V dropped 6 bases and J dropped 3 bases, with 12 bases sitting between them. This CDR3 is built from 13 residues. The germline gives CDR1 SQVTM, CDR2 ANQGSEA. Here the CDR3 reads CSVRGNINQPQHF. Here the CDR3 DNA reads TGCAGCGTACGAGGGAATATCAATCAGCCCCAGCATTTT. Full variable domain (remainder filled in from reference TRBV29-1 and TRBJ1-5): SAVISQKPSRDICQRGTSLTIQCQVDSQVTMMFWYRQQPGQSLTLIATANQGSEATYESGFVIDKFPISRPNLTFSTLTVSNMSPEDSSIYLCSVRGNINQPQHFGDGTRLSIL.

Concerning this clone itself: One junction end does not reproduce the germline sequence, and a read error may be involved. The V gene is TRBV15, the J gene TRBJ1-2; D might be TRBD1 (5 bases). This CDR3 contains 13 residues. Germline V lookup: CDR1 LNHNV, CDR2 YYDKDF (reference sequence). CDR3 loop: CATSSGTNYGYIF. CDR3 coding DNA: TGTGCCACCAGCAGCGGGACTAACTATGGCTACATCTTC.

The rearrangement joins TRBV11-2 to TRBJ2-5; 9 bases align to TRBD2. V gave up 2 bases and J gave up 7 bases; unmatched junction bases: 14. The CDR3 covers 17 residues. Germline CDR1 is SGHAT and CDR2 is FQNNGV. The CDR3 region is CASSLSGTSSIYGTQYF. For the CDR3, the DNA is TGTGCCAGCAGCTTATCAGGGACTAGCTCGATCTATGGGACCCAGTACTTC.

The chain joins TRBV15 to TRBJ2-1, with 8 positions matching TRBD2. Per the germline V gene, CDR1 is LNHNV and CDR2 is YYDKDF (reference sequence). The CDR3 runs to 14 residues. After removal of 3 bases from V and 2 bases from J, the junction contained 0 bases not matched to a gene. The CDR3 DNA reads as TGTGCCACCAGCAGCGGGGGGGCCTACAATGAGCAGTTCTTC. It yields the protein CATSSGGAYNEQFF.

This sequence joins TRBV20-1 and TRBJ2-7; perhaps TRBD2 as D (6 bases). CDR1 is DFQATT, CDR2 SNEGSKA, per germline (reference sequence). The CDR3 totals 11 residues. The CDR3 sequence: CRCGEDYEQYF. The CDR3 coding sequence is TGCAGGTGTGGGGAGGACTACGAGCAGTACTTC.

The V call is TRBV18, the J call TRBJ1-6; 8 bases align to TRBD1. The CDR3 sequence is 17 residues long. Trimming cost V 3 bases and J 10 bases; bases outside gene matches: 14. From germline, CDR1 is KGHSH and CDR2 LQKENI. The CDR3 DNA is TGTGCCAGCTCACCTTACAGGGGGACAGTGGAGAGATCACCCCTCCACTTT. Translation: CASSPYRGTVERSPLHF.

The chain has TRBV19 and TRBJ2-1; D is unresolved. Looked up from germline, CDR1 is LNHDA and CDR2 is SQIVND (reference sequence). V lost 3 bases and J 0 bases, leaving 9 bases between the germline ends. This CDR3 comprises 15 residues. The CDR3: CASSIRRVSYNEQFF. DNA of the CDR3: TGTGCCAGTAGTATTCGCCGGGTCTCCTACAATGAGCAGTTCTTC.

In DNA, the CDR3 is TGTGCCAGCTCACCACGCGGGGGGAGCTCCTACAATGAGCAGTTCTTC. Translating gives CASSPRGGSSYNEQFF. J is TRBJ2-1 and V is TRBV18, with 8 bases aligning to TRBD2. Losses at the gene ends were 1 base for V and 0 bases for J; bases not matched to a gene: 2. Germline V gene lookup returns CDR1 KGHSH and CDR2 LQKENI. There are 16 residues in the CDR3.

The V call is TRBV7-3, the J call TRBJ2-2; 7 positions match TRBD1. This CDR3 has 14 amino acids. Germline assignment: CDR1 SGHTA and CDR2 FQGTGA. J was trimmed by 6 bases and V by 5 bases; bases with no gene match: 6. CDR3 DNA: TGTGCCAGCAGCCCCCTGACAGGGTCCGGGGAGCTGTTTTTT. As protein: CASSPLTGSGELFF.

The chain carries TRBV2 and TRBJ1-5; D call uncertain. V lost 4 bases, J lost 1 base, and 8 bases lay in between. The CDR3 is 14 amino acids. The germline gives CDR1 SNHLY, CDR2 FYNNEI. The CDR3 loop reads CASSVSHSNQPQHF. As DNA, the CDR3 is TGTGCCAGCAGTGTTAGTCACAGCAATCAGCCCCAGCATTTT.

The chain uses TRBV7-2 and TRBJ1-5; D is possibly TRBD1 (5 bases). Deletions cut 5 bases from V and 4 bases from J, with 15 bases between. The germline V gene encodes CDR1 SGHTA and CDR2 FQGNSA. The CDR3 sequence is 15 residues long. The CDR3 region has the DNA TGTGCCAGCAGCCGGGGGGACGTAACTAATCAGCCCCAGCATTTT. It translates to CASSRGDVTNQPQHF.

The CDR3 is CASSVGGERGNQPQHF. The CDR3 DNA follows: TGTGCCAGCAGCGTAGGCGGGGAACGGGGCAATCAGCCCCAGCATTTT. This chain joins TRBV9 and TRBJ1-5; D unresolved. CDR1 is SGDLS and CDR2 is YYNGEE in the germline V gene. The germline V and J ends were trimmed by 0 bases and 2 bases, with 12 bases remaining between them. The CDR3 consists of 16 residues.

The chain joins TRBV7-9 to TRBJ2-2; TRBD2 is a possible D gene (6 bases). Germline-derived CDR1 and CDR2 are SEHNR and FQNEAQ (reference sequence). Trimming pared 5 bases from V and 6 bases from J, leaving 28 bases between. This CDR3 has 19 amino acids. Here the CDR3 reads CASSPRLVTEEPVSGELFF. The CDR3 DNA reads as TGTGCCAGCAGCCCCCGACTAGTTACCGAGGAACCGGTATCCGGGGAGCTGTTTTTT.

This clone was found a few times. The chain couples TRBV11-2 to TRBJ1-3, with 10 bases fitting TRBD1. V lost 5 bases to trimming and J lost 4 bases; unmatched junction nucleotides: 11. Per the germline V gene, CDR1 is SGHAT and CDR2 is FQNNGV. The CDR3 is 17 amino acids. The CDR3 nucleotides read TGTGCCAGCAGCAGTACCTTTTCGGGACAGGGGGGAAACACCATATATTTT. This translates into CASSSTFSGQGGNTIYF.

The CDR3 here is CASSFDGGRLGETQYF. In DNA form, the CDR3 reads TGTGCCAGCAGCTTCGATGGGGGCAGATTGGGAGAGACCCAGTACTTC. V usage is TRBV7-2 and J usage is TRBJ2-5; possible D gene TRBD1, 6 bases. V lost 3 bases and J 4 bases, leaving 18 bases between the germline ends. The CDR3 spans 16 residues. CDR1 is SGHTA and CDR2 is FQGNSA in the germline V gene.

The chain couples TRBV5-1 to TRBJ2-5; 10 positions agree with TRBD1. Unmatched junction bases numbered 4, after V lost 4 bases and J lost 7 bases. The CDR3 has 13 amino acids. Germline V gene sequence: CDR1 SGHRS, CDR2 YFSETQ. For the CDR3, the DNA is TGCGCCAGCAGCCTAGGACAGGGGGTGACCCAGTACTTC. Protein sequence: CASSLGQGVTQYF.

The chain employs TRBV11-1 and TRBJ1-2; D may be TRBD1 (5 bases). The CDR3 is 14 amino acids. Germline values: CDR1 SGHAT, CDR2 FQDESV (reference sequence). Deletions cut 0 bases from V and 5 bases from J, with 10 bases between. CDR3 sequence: CASSLASRAYGYTF. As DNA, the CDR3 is TGTGCCAGCAGCTTAGCCTCCAGGGCGTATGGCTACACCTTC.